The 15 T cell receptor beta chains below were found in one sample sequenced in a study of T cells in pancreatic ductal adenocarcinoma. Surgery without prior neoadjuvant therapy was the treatment of the selected pancreatic ductal adenocarcinoma patients. The assay was immunoSEQ multiplex PCR, and TCRdb's table has in-frame clones only and misses some. The profile covers several thousand clones, with roughly 71% appearing a single time and around 30% taken by the ten largest. Sequencing was performed on pancreatic tumor tissue. Receptor source: a human donor with pancreatic ductal adenocarcinoma.

This clone was observed a handful of times. This rearrangement joins TRBV5-1 to TRBJ2-7; D possibly corresponds to TRBD2 (5 bases). Trimming shortened V by 4 bases and J by 6 bases, and 17 bases separated the two germline ends. The CDR3 runs 14 residues. CDR1 and CDR2 (germline): SGHRS, YFSETQ. CDR3 coding DNA: TGCGCCAGCAGCGAACGCATTGGAGGTGGCGAGCAGTACTTC. Translated, it gives CASSERIGGGEQYF.

CDR3 bases: TGTGCCAGCAGTTCCAGCGGGAGGGGCACCGGGGAGCTGTTTTTT. Its protein product is CASSSSGRGTGELFF. The gene calls are TRBV6-6 and TRBJ2-2; 10 bases agree with TRBD2. CDR3 length: 15 amino acids. Losses at the gene ends were 4 bases for V and 4 bases for J; bases not matched to a gene: 3. Germline loops: CDR1 MNHNY, CDR2 SVGAGI (reference sequence).

The genes are TRBV29-1 and TRBJ2-7; D perhaps matches TRBD2 (6 bases). Trimming left V 0 bases short and J 5 bases short, with 17 bases between. The CDR3 contains 15 residues. CDR1 SQVTM and CDR2 ANQGSEA come from the germline V gene. CDR3 in DNA: TGCAGCGTTGAAGACCCAGACGGAGGGGTCCACGAGCAGTACTTC. It specifies CSVEDPDGGVHEQYF.

The rearrangement links TRBV5-1 to TRBJ1-1; D is uncertain. Germline CDR1 reads SGHRS; CDR2 reads YFSETQ. The CDR3 runs to 14 residues. V lost 4 bases and J 1 base, leaving 11 bases between the germline ends. The CDR3 region is CASSRGRGNTEAFF. The CDR3 DNA reads TGCGCCAGCAGCAGAGGACGGGGGAACACTGAAGCTTTCTTT.

This clone was counted between two and nine times. The V call is TRBV13, the J call TRBJ2-7; 7 bases line up with TRBD2. The trim removed 1 base at V and 0 bases at J, leaving 3 bases unmatched. The CDR3 has 15 residues. Germline CDR1 is PRHDT and CDR2 is FYEKMQ (reference sequence). The CDR3 region is CASSLEGTTSYEQYF. As DNA, the CDR3 is TGTGCCAGCAGCTTAGAAGGGACTACCTCCTACGAGCAGTACTTC.

The gene calls are TRBV9 and TRBJ2-1; TRBD2 matches 8 bases. Trimming cost V 4 bases and J 6 bases; bases outside gene matches: 9. Germline V gene lookup returns CDR1 SGDLS and CDR2 YYNGEE. This CDR3 region has 15 residues. CDR3 amino acids: CASSPIAGLINEQFF. The CDR3 coding sequence is TGTGCCAGCAGCCCAATAGCGGGACTAATCAATGAGCAGTTCTTC.

This CDR3 is CASSSSVQANEQFF. DNA for the CDR3: TGTGCCAGCAGCTCCTCGGTCCAAGCCAATGAGCAGTTCTTC. This chain connects TRBV5-6 to TRBJ2-1; D is unresolved. CDR1 is SGHDT and CDR2 is YYEEEE in the germline V gene. The CDR3 totals 14 residues. V lost 3 bases to trimming and J lost 6 bases, with 13 bases between them.

The chain has TRBV2 and TRBJ2-3; possible D gene TRBD2, 6 bases. V was trimmed by 8 bases and J by 0 bases, leaving 18 bases between them. Germline V CDR1 and CDR2: SNHLY, FYNNEI. The CDR3 has 16 residues. The CDR3 sequence: CASSVFAGTSTDTQYF. The CDR3 DNA is TGTGCCAGCTCCGTTTTTGCGGGGACTAGCACAGATACGCAGTATTTT.

This clone ranks as medium-sized (0.01 to 0.1%). This sequence joins TRBV7-8 and TRBJ1-2, with D hard to call. The CDR3 has 14 amino acids. V gave up 3 bases and J gave up 4 bases, with 12 bases separating them. In germline, CDR1 is SGHVS, CDR2 FQNEAQ. DNA of the CDR3: TGTGCCAGCAGCTTTGGTGGGCTCGGCTATGGCTACACCTTC. This gives the protein CASSFGGLGYGYTF.

The chain uses TRBV7-9 and TRBJ2-4; D may be TRBD2 (5 bases). This CDR3 comprises 13 residues. The germline V and J ends were trimmed by 1 base and 4 bases, with 5 bases remaining between them. CDR1 and CDR2 (germline): SEHNR, FQNEAQ (reference sequence). The CDR3 region has the DNA TGTGCCAGCAGCTTAGGGACTAAAAACATTCAGTACTTC. The encoded protein is CASSLGTKNIQYF.

The chain carries TRBV5-6 and TRBJ2-2; D gene unclear. CDR3 length: 14 amino acids. V lost 1 base and J 3 bases, leaving 7 bases between the germline ends. The germline V gene has CDR1 SGHDT and CDR2 YYEEEE. Written as DNA, the CDR3 is TGTGCCAGCAGCTTGCTCCGATACACCGGGGAGCTGTTTTTT. Residues: CASSLLRYTGELFF.

The chain couples TRBV11-1 to TRBJ2-1; 7 bases map to TRBD2. With V trimmed by 2 bases and J by 7 bases, 2 bases remained unmatched. Germline CDR1 is SGHAT and CDR2 is FQDESV (reference sequence). There are 13 residues in the CDR3. Here the CDR3 DNA reads TGTGCCAGCAGCTTATGGACTAGTAATGAGCAGTTCTTC. It translates to CASSLWTSNEQFF.

The chain is built from TRBV15 and TRBJ2-1; 8 nucleotides match TRBD1. The CDR3 has 16 amino acids. Germline trimming cut 5 bases from V and 5 bases from J; bases unmatched to any gene: 11. Germline V gene sequence: CDR1 LNHNV, CDR2 YYDKDF (reference sequence). The DNA for the CDR3 is TGTGCCACCAGCCGAGGGACCGGGACAGGCAACAATGAGCAGTTCTTC. Residues: CATSRGTGTGNNEQFF.

A few counts support this clone. CDR3 DNA sequence: TGTGCCAGCAGGTCCGGGACAGGGGGCATTTCCGAGCAGTACTTC. Residues: CASRSGTGGISEQYF. The chain has TRBV7-9 and TRBJ2-7, with TRBD1 matching over 12 bases. Unmatched junction bases numbered 9, after V lost 6 bases and J lost 6 bases. The CDR3 sequence is 15 residues long. Germline assignment: CDR1 SEHNR and CDR2 FQNEAQ (reference sequence).

The V gene is TRBV4-1, the J gene TRBJ2-2, with D possibly matching TRBD2 (5 bases). The V and J ends lost 0 bases and 3 bases respectively, with 11 bases between them. From germline, CDR1 is MGHRA and CDR2 YSYEKL. CDR3 length equals 16 residues. CDR3 region: CASSQDSRVYTGELFF. CDR3 bases: TGCGCCAGCAGCCAAGACTCGCGGGTGTACACCGGGGAGCTGTTTTTT.